The 4 T cell receptor beta chains below all came from one sample that was sequenced in a study of blood T cell repertoires in COVID-19. This table comes from immunoSEQ multiplex PCR, and its TCRdb copy is limited to in-frame clones, with some not included. The data show about 80,000 clones, about 82% seen once. The sequenced sample consisted of peripheral blood. The receptors were sampled from a man between 45 and 60 years old with COVID-19, enrolled during active disease.

The chain employs TRBV6-2 or TRBV6-3 and TRBJ1-3; the D gene is possibly TRBD1 (5 bases). Germline assignment: CDR1 MNHEY and CDR2 SVGEGT. The CDR3 loop spans 17 amino acids. Deletions cut 4 bases from V and 3 bases from J, with 19 bases between. CDR3 sequence: CASSSHPGTKDGNTIYF. For the CDR3, the DNA is TGTGCCAGCAGTTCCCATCCCGGGACTAAGGATGGAAACACCATATATTTT.

The chain uses TRBV6-2 or TRBV6-3 and TRBJ1-6; possibly TRBD1 for D (5 bases). V was clipped by 6 bases and J by 6 bases, with 12 bases between them. The CDR3 has 14 amino acids. Germline CDR1 is MNHEY and CDR2 is SVGEGT. CDR3 in amino acids: CASSGGLFNSPLHF. The CDR3 bases are TGTGCCAGCAGCGGGGGACTGTTTAATTCACCCCTCCACTTT.

The chain uses TRBV7-9 and TRBJ2-3; 7 bases map to TRBD1. The CDR3 is 16 residues long. Losses at the gene ends were 2 bases for V and 0 bases for J; bases not matched to a gene: 5. Germline V CDR1 and CDR2: SEHNR, FQNEAQ (reference sequence). The CDR3 region has the DNA TGTGCCAGCAGCTTAAACGGACAGGCTAGCACAGATACGCAGTATTTT. The encoded protein is CASSLNGQASTDTQYF.

The chain employs TRBV7-2 and TRBJ1-5; a possible D gene is TRBD1 (5 bases). This CDR3 spans 14 amino acids. CDR1 is SGHTA and CDR2 is FQGNSA in the germline V gene. V shed 1 base and J shed 3 bases, with 7 bases lying between them. The CDR3 loop is CASSLGQTNQPQHF. CDR3 coding DNA: TGTGCCAGCAGCTTAGGACAGACCAATCAGCCCCAGCATTTT.